The 12 T cell receptor beta chains listed next were all sequenced from one sample in a study of quantifying T cell responses using KT2 cells. Study-level background: cDNA was made from DNase-treated RNA using alpha and beta constant primers.

The cDNA 3' end received a ligated oligonucleotide with a UMI. First-round PCR used 3 to 4 cycles and beta primers RC1.1 and RC1.2 covering TRBC1 and TRBC2. A single record per CDR3 protein comes from TCRdb applying MiXCR to the UMI-ligation and nested PCR reads. The repertoire holds over 35,000 distinct CDR3 sequences, more than 15% seen once, with less than 50% in the top ten. The sequenced sample was PBMCs spiked with cells of the T cell clone KT2. Receptors originate from a human donor.

This rearrangement joins TRBV7-2 to TRBJ2-7; 9 bases are shared with TRBD1. This CDR3 spans 13 amino acids. V lost 4 bases to trimming and J lost 4 bases; unmatched junction nucleotides: 2. CDR1 and CDR2 (germline): SGHTA, FQGNSA. CDR3 region: CASSSDRGYEQYF. The CDR3 DNA is TGTGCCAGCAGCTCCGACAGGGGGTACGAGCAGTACTTC.

This clonotype has only a few counts. This sequence joins TRBV7-2 and TRBJ2-1; possible D gene TRBD2, 5 bases. This CDR3 spans 13 amino acids. The V gene's germline CDR1 is SGHTA and CDR2 FQGNSA. V was shortened by 0 bases and J by 9 bases, with 9 bases between the two germline ends. The CDR3 spells CASSLARTGEQFF. As DNA, the CDR3 is TGTGCCAGCAGCTTAGCCAGGACTGGTGAGCAGTTCTTC.

The CDR3 nucleotides read TGTGCCTGGACGACTAAGGGACTAGCGGTCCCACAGTACTTC. It yields the protein CAWTTKGLAVPQYF. The rearrangement uses TRBV30 and TRBJ2-7; 11 positions agree with TRBD2. The CDR3 extends over 14 amino acids. Germline CDR1 and CDR2: GTSNPN and SVGIG (reference sequence). Losses at the gene ends were 4 bases for V and 10 bases for J; bases not matched to a gene: 12.

This clonotype was observed a few times. The V gene is TRBV7-2, the J gene TRBJ2-3; no definite D call. Per germline, CDR1 SGHTA and CDR2 FQGNSA. V shed 1 base and J shed 4 bases, with 6 bases lying between them. The CDR3 sequence is 13 residues long. CDR3: CASSLDFPDTQYF. Written as DNA, the CDR3 is TGTGCCAGCAGCTTAGATTTCCCAGATACGCAGTATTTT.

This clonotype was observed a handful of times. The chain carries TRBV7-9 and TRBJ1-1; a weak D match, TRBD1 (5 bases). This CDR3 has 10 residues. V shed 7 bases and J shed 10 bases, with 10 bases lying between them. CDR1 SEHNR and CDR2 FQNEAQ come from the germline V gene (reference sequence). CDR3 DNA: TGTGCCAGCACTACAGGTGGAGCTTTCTTT. Its protein product is CASTTGGAFF. Variable domain in full (rest from reference TRBV7-9 and TRBJ1-1): DTGVSQNPRHKITKRGQNVTFRCDPISEHNRLYWYRQTLGQGPEFLTYFQNEAQLEKSRLLSDRFSAERPKGSFSTLEIQRTEQGDSAMYLCASTTGGAFFGQGTRLTVV.

This clonotype was observed at least ten times. J is TRBJ1-4 and V is TRBV4-3; no definite D call. Germline V gene sequence: CDR1 LGHNA, CDR2 YSLEER. The ends were cut back, 4 bases at V and 5 bases at J, with 14 bases in the middle. CDR3 length: 15 residues. The CDR3 DNA reads TGCGCCAGCAGCCGGTGGGGAGGGATCAATGAAAAACTGTTTTTT. This codes for CASSRWGGINEKLFF.

This clonotype has a handful of counts. This chain links TRBV10-2 with TRBJ1-5, with TRBD1 matching over 9 bases. With V trimmed by 6 bases and J by 0 bases, 3 bases remained unmatched. Germline CDR1 WSHSY, CDR2 SAAADI. This CDR3 has 15 amino acids. The CDR3 loop reads CASSRDRDSNQPQHF. The CDR3 DNA sequence: TGCGCCAGCAGCAGGGACAGGGATAGCAATCAGCCCCAGCATTTT.

Written as DNA, the CDR3 is TGCGCCAGCAGCCAAACAGGGGGCGTTTATCAGCCCCAGCATTTT. As protein: CASSQTGGVYQPQHF. The chain carries TRBV4-1 and TRBJ1-5, with 9 bases matching TRBD1. Germline-derived CDR1 and CDR2 are MGHRA and YSYEKL. The CDR3 has 15 residues. The V segment lost 2 bases and the J segment 5 bases; nucleotides outside the gene matches: 4.

This clonotype has more than one count but fewer than ten. The rearrangement uses TRBV29-1 and TRBJ2-5; 9 bases are a match to TRBD1. The CDR3 is made up of 14 amino acids. V lost 6 bases, J lost 5 bases, and 10 bases stayed unmatched. Germline V gene data show CDR1 as SQVTM and CDR2 as ANQGSEA. The CDR3 loop reads CSVWTGEYDETQYF. CDR3 nucleotide sequence: TGCAGCGTGTGGACAGGGGAGTATGATGAGACCCAGTACTTC.

This clonotype was observed at least ten times. CDR3 protein: CASSENSGELFF. Here the CDR3 DNA reads TGCGCCAGCTCGGAAAATTCCGGGGAGCTGTTTTTT. The rearrangement links TRBV5-1 to TRBJ2-2; D is unresolved. Looked up from germline, CDR1 is SGHRS and CDR2 is YFSETQ. This CDR3 spans 12 amino acids. Trimming removed 7 bases from V and 6 bases from J, with 10 bases in between.

This clonotype showed up just a few times. The chain uses TRBV11-2 and TRBJ1-1; D is unresolved. Trimming took 5 bases from V and 6 from J, leaving 25 bases between them. This CDR3 is 17 amino acids long. From germline, CDR1 is SGHAT and CDR2 FQNNGV. The chain's CDR3 is CASSSSGGDIRFAEAFF. In DNA form, the CDR3 reads TGTGCCAGCAGCAGCTCAGGCGGGGATATACGGTTTGCTGAAGCTTTCTTT.

The rearrangement uses TRBV19 and TRBJ1-2; perhaps TRBD1 as D (6 bases). With 3 bases removed from V and 3 bases from J, the gap between germline ends came to 11 bases. This CDR3 comprises 14 residues. Per germline, CDR1 LNHDA and CDR2 SQIVND (reference sequence). The CDR3 DNA is TGTGCCAGTAGTATCGAGTCAGGGGACTATGGCTACACCTTC. Its translation is CASSIESGDYGYTF.